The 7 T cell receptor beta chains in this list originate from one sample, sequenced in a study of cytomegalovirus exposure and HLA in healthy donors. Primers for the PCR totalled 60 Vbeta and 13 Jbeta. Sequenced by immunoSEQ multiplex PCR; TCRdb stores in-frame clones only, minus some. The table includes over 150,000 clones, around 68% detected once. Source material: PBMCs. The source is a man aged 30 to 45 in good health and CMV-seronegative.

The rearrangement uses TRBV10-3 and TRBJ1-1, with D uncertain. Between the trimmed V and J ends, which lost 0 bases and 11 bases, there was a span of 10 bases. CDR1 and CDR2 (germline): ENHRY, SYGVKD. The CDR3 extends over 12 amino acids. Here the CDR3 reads CAISESSLWAFF. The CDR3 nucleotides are TGTGCCATCAGTGAGTCCTCCCTATGGGCTTTCTTT.

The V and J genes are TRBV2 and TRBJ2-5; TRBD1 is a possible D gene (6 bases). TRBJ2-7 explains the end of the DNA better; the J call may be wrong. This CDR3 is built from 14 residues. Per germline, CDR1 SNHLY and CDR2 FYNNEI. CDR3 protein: CASSIPTGLYEQYF. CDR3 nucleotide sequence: TGTGCCAGCAGTATTCCGACAGGACTCTACGAGCAGTACTTC.

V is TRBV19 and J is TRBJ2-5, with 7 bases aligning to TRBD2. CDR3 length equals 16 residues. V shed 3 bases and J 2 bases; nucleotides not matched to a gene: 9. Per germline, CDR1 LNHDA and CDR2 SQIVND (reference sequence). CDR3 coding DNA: TGTGCCAGTAGTATTGGGACTAATAGCGGACAAGAGACCCAGTACTTC. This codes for CASSIGTNSGQETQYF. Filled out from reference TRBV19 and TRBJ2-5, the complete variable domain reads DGGITQSPKYLFRKEGQNVTLSCEQNLNHDAMYWYRQDPGQGLRLIYYSQIVNDFQKGDIAEGYSVSREKKESFPLTVTSAQKNPTAFYLCASSIGTNSGQETQYFGPGTRLLVL.

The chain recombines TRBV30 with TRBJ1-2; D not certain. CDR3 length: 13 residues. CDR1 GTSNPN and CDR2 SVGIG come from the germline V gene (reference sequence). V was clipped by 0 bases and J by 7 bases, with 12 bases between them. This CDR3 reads CAWSVMGGLGYTF. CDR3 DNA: TGTGCCTGGAGTGTAATGGGAGGCCTTGGCTACACCTTC.

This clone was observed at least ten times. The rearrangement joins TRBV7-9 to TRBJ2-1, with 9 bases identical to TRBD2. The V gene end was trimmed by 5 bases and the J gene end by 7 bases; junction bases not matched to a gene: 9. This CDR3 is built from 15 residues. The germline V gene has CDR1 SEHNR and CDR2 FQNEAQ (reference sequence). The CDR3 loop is CASSPGGGVSNEQFF. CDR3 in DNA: TGTGCCAGCAGCCCCGGCGGGGGGGTTAGTAATGAGCAGTTCTTC.

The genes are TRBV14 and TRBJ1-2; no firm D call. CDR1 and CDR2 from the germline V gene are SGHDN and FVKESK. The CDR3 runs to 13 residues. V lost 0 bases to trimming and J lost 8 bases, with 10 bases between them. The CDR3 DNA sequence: TGTGCCAGCAGCCAAGATCCACGGTTCGGCTACACCTTC. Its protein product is CASSQDPRFGYTF.

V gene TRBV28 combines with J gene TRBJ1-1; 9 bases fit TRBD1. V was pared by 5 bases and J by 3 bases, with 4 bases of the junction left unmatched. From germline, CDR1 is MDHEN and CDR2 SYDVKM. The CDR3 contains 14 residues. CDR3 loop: CASSDRGRDTEAFF. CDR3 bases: TGTGCCAGCAGTGACAGGGGGAGAGACACTGAAGCTTTCTTT.